These T cell receptor beta chains were read from a single sample in a study of T cells in Graves' hyperthyroidism and ophthalmopathy. MiXCR, applied by TCRdb to the multiplex PCR reads, yields one record per CDR3 protein. This table has 300,000 to 400,000 distinct CDR3 sequences, 13% to 15% appearing once. Sequencing was performed on blood. Receptors originate from a woman aged 25 to 39 with Graves' ophthalmopathy. The CDR3 runs from the conserved cysteine through the conserved F or W. The order of the fields is CDR3 length, J gene, D gene, V gene, clone size, CDR3 DNA, CDR3 protein. D genes are given only for firm matches. Size tells how often a clone was seen (once, few, many) or the class of an expanded clone, and some rows leave it out.

13 TRBJ1-6 - TRBV7-9 many TGTGCCAGCAGCTTAGAGGAGGGGTCACCCCTCCACTTT CASSLEEGSPLHF
16 TRBJ1-1 - TRBV4-1 - TGCGCCAGCAGCCAACGGGACTCCGGTGTGGACACTGAAGCTTTCTTT CASSQRDSGVDTEAFF
16 TRBJ2-5 TRBD2 TRBV28 many TGTGCCAGCAGTTTAATTAGGACTAGCGGCCAAGAGACCCAGTACTTC CASSLIRTSGQETQYF
12 TRBJ1-5 - TRBV2 many TGTGCCAGCAAGGCTCCCAATCAGCCCCAGCATTTT CASKAPNQPQHF
15 TRBJ2-1 TRBD2 TRBV7-3 - TGTGCCAGCAGCTCCCCAAACCGGGGGGTAAATGAGCAGTTCTTC CASSSPNRGVNEQFF
14 TRBJ2-7 TRBD1 TRBV7-9 many TGTGCCAGCAGCGACAGGGGGTCAACCTACGAGCAGTACTTC CASSDRGSTYEQYF
15 TRBJ2-7 - TRBV11-3 - TGTGCCAGCAGCTTGGACAAGAACTCCTACAACGAGCAGTACTTC CASSLDKNSYNEQYF
16 TRBJ2-7 - TRBV6-2/TRBV6-3 many TGTGCCAGCAGTCCTCTGGATTGGACTGCTTCCTACGAGCAGTACTTC CASSPLDWTASYEQYF
16 TRBJ1-1 TRBD1 TRBV6-5 many TGTGCCAGCAGTTACTCGATAGGAATGGGACAGGGAGAAGCTTTCTTT CASSYSIGMGQGEAFF
13 TRBJ1-2 - TRBV29-1 many TGCAGCGTTGTGGACAGTGCTAACTATGGCTACACCTTC CSVVDSANYGYTF
13 TRBJ1-6 - TRBV25-1 - TGTGCCAGCAACCATGGGGGGAAGTCGGGCCTCCACTTT CASNHGGKSGLHF
15 TRBJ2-5 - TRBV11-2 many TGTGCCAGCAGCTTAGTCCAGCCCTACCAAGAGACCCAGTACTTC CASSLVQPYQETQYF
13 TRBJ2-1 TRBD1 TRBV27 many TGTGCAGCTGGGGCCCAGGGGGCAGGTGAGCAGTTCTTC CAAGAQGAGEQFF
18 TRBJ2-2 TRBD2 TRBV30 many TGTGCCTGGAGTGTTAAACGGAGACCGGGGGGGAACACCGGGGAGCTGTTTTTT CAWSVKRRPGGNTGELFF
14 TRBJ2-7 TRBD2 TRBV11-2 many TGTGCCAGCAGCCCAGGACTAGACTCCTACGAGCAGTACTTC CASSPGLDSYEQYF
13 TRBJ2-7 - TRBV20-1 few TGCAGTGCGACAGGTTTGGGGTCCTACGAGCAGTACTTC CSATGLGSYEQYF
15 TRBJ2-1 TRBD1 TRBV10-3 many TGTGCCATCAGGGGGGACAGGGGATACTACAATGAGCAGTTCTTC CAIRGDRGYYNEQFF
16 TRBJ2-3 - TRBV20-1 many TGCAGTGCTAGAGAATTTGTGGGGGGGCGAGCAGATACGCAGTATTTT CSAREFVGGRADTQYF
17 TRBJ1-6 TRBD1 TRBV6-5 few TGTGCCAGCAGTTACGGACAGGGAAATCCCTATAATTCACCCCTCCACTTT CASSYGQGNPYNSPLHF
15 TRBJ1-4 TRBD1 TRBV6-1 - TGTGCCAGCTCCGGACAGGGGACAACTAATGAAAAACTGTTTTTT CASSGQGTTNEKLFF
13 TRBJ1-5 - TRBV6-5 many TGTGCCAGCAGTTACCCTGGGAATCAGCCCCAGCATTTT CASSYPGNQPQHF
18 TRBJ2-4 TRBD2 TRBV20-1 - TGCAGTACTCAGACAGGACTCCCGGGGGGGATTTCCAAAAACATTCAGTACTTC CSTQTGLPGGISKNIQYF
16 TRBJ2-1 TRBD1 TRBV7-9 many TGTGCCAGCGCACGGTTTTTGGGGACAGGCAACAATGAGCAGTTCTTC CASARFLGTGNNEQFF
15 TRBJ2-7 - TRBV6-6 many TGTGCCAGCAGTTACTCGAAGTTAGTCACCTACGAGCAGTACTTC CASSYSKLVTYEQYF
13 TRBJ2-7 TRBD1 TRBV28 - TGTGCCAGCACCCAGGGGGCATCCTACGAGCAGTACTTC CASTQGASYEQYF
14 TRBJ2-7 - TRBV29-1 few TGCAGCGTTGAATACCTCAGGGACTCCTACGAGCAGTACTTC CSVEYLRDSYEQYF
16 TRBJ2-2 TRBD2 TRBV10-2 many TGCGCCAGCAGTGAGATCCAAGGCGGGGGGGCCGGGGAGCTGTTTTTT CASSEIQGGGAGELFF
14 TRBJ2-5 - TRBV7-7 few TGTGCTAGCAGCTTGGATAGCTTTCGGGAGACCCAGTACTTC CASSLDSFRETQYF
17 TRBJ2-3 - TRBV5-1 many TGCGCCAGCAGCTTGGTGTCGTGGGGCGGGATCCTAGATACGCAGTATTTT CASSLVSWGGILDTQYF
12 TRBJ2-7 - TRBV29-1 - TGCAGCGTTGACGGCGGTCCCTACGAGCAGTACTTC CSVDGGPYEQYF
14 TRBJ1-2 TRBD1 TRBV6-9 - TGTGCCAGCAGTTATACAGGGGGTCGGTATGGCTACACCTTC CASSYTGGRYGYTF
15 TRBJ2-5 - TRBV4-1 many TGCGCCAGCAGCCAAGTTATTAGTTTGGGGGAGACCCAGTACTTC CASSQVISLGETQYF
13 TRBJ2-3 TRBD1 TRBV6-1 - TGTGCCGGAGAGGACAGGGGATCGGAGGCGCAGTATTTT CAGEDRGSEAQYF
13 TRBJ2-5 - TRBV9 - TGTGCCAGCAGCGTAAGGGGGGAGGAGACCCAGTACTTC CASSVRGEETQYF
13 TRBJ1-2 - TRBV20-1 few TGCAGTGCTAGGCGGACAGTTGACTATGGCTACACCTTC CSARRTVDYGYTF
13 TRBJ1-1 - TRBV11-2 many TGTGCCAGCAGCCAACACGGGGGGCCTGAAGCTTTCTTT CASSQHGGPEAFF
14 TRBJ2-2 - TRBV6-1 many TGTGCCAGCAGTGAAAGCTCCAGGCCCGGGGAGCTGTTTTTT CASSESSRPGELFF
15 TRBJ1-1 TRBD1 TRBV4-2 - TGTGCCAGCAGCCAAGAGTGGGACAGGGACACTGAAGCTTTCTTT CASSQEWDRDTEAFF
17 TRBJ2-6 TRBD2 TRBV29-1 - TGCAGCGTCGAAGTAGCGGGGGGCCGCTCTGGGGCCAACGTCCTGACTTTC CSVEVAGGRSGANVLTF
15 TRBJ2-3 - TRBV20-1 few TGCAGTGCCGCCGGGGGGACAACCTTCACAGATACGCAGTATTTT CSAAGGTTFTDTQYF
14 TRBJ2-4 - TRBV3-1 many TGTGCCAGCAGCCAACGACTCTTGAAAAACATTCAGTACTTC CASSQRLLKNIQYF
12 TRBJ2-3 - TRBV7-9 many TGTGCCAGCAGCATGACCACAGATACGCAGTATTTT CASSMTTDTQYF
17 TRBJ1-1 - TRBV6-1 - TGTGCCAGCAGTGAAATCCTCCTAGATGTCCTGAACACTGAAGCTTTCTTT CASSEILLDVLNTEAFF
20 TRBJ2-7 - TRBV20-1 few TGCAGTGCTACAATGGAGCAGTCGGGCGGACCAATATCGACTCCATACGAGCAGTACTTC CSATMEQSGGPISTPYEQYF
15 TRBJ2-1 TRBD2 TRBV29-1 - TGCAGCGTTGCCTCCCGGGGGAGGGCCTACAATGAGCAGTTCTTC CSVASRGRAYNEQFF
13 TRBJ1-1 - TRBV2 many TGTGCCAGCACAAAGACAGAGAACACTGAAGCTTTCTTT CASTKTENTEAFF
15 TRBJ2-7 - TRBV11-2 - TGTGCCAGCAGCCGTAGCGTGACGTACTCCTACGAGCAGTACTTC CASSRSVTYSYEQYF
12 TRBJ1-1 - TRBV30 many TGTGCCTGGAGTGTACTCTTAGGGGAAGCTTTCTTT CAWSVLLGEAFF
16 TRBJ1-1 - TRBV11-2 many TGTGCCAGCAGCCCCCGGTGGACAGTCATGAACACTGAAGCTTTCTTT CASSPRWTVMNTEAFF
16 TRBJ2-5 TRBD1 TRBV12-3/TRBV12-4 many TGTGCCAGCAGTCCCCTGACAGGGGGCAGGGAAGAGACCCAGTACTTC CASSPLTGGREETQYF
13 TRBJ1-1 - TRBV19 many TGTGCCAGTACCTCGGCAGGCTACACTGAAGCTTTCTTT CASTSAGYTEAFF
15 TRBJ2-1 - TRBV19 few TGTGCCAGTAGTCCCTGGGGGGTAGCCAACAATGAGCAGTTCTTC CASSPWGVANNEQFF